This T cell receptor (beta chain) was documented in a study of T-cell reconstitution after alpha-beta-depleted transplantation in children. A remark on this clonotype: Its antigen remains unknown.

Library preparation (for TCRbeta) was performed with unique molecular identifiers. From the PCR reads, TCRdb called clonotypes with MiXCR, one entry per CDR3 protein. The table lists 800,000 to 1,000,000 distinct CDR3 sequences, roughly 31% of them singletons. General study results and limits: Diversity of TCRbeta at day 60 was high in some patients, arising from surviving recipient T cells and thymic progenitors. Newly produced T cells mostly accounted for T-cell counts and diversity one year post-transplant.

With V trimmed by 7 bases and J by 6 bases, 13 bases remained unmatched. CDR1 and CDR2 (germline): MDHEN, SYDVKM. The CDR3 consists of 16 residues. The receptor comes from a boy under three years old who had a stem cell transplant for SCID, so the T cells may come from the graft donor. The chain is built from TRBV28 and TRBJ2-1, with 9 positions matching TRBD2. The material sequenced was PBMCs, mostly from graft donor cells, taken 360 days after TCRalphabeta/CD19-depleted stem cell transplant. DNA of the CDR3: TGTGCCAGCACCGACGCCGGGCTAGCGGGGCGCAATGAGCAGTTCTTC. This encodes CASTDAGLAGRNEQFF.